This T cell receptor beta chain emerged from a study of blood T cell repertoires in COVID-19. Whole-study context: From the United States, Italy and Spain came samples of acute and convalescent COVID-19. Sample material is recorded as cDNA or gDNA derived from T cells, B-cell-depleted T cells, or PBMCs.

Per the study methods: Researchers report that nucleated cell counts were estimated from reference gene primer amplification. Here immunoSEQ multiplex PCR was the method, and the copy in TCRdb shows in-frame clones only, minus some. V, J and clone size derive from that table, while D and trimming were established from the DNA sequence. Of under 45,000 clones listed, around 85% were seen once; the top ten hold approximately 15%. This clone appeared once. The TCR was taken from a human donor in a cohort sampled during active COVID-19. Sequencing was performed on peripheral blood.

Here the CDR3 reads CASPRGGKNTEAFF. CDR3 DNA sequence: TGTGCCAGTCCGAGGGGGGGCAAGAACACTGAAGCTTTCTTT. The V call is TRBV19, the J call TRBJ1-1, with D possibly TRBD1 on 6 matching bases. Germline lookup yields CDR1 LNHDA and CDR2 SQIVND (reference sequence). The CDR3 runs 14 residues. The V end was cut by 8 bases, the J end by 1 base, with 14 bases between.